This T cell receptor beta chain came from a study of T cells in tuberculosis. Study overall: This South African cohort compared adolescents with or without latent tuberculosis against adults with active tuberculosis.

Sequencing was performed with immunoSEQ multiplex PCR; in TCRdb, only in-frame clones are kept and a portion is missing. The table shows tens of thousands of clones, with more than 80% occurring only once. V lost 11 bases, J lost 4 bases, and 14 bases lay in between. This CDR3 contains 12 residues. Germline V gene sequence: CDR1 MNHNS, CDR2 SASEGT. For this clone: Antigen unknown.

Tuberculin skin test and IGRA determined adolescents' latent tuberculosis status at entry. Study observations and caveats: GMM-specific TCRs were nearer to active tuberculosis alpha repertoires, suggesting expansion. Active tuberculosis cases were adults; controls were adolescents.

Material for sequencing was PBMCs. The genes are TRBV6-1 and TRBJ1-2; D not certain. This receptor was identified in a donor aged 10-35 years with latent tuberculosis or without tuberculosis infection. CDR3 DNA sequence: TGTGCCCTCCGAGGGTTTTTCTATGGCTACACCTTC. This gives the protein CALRGFFYGYTF.